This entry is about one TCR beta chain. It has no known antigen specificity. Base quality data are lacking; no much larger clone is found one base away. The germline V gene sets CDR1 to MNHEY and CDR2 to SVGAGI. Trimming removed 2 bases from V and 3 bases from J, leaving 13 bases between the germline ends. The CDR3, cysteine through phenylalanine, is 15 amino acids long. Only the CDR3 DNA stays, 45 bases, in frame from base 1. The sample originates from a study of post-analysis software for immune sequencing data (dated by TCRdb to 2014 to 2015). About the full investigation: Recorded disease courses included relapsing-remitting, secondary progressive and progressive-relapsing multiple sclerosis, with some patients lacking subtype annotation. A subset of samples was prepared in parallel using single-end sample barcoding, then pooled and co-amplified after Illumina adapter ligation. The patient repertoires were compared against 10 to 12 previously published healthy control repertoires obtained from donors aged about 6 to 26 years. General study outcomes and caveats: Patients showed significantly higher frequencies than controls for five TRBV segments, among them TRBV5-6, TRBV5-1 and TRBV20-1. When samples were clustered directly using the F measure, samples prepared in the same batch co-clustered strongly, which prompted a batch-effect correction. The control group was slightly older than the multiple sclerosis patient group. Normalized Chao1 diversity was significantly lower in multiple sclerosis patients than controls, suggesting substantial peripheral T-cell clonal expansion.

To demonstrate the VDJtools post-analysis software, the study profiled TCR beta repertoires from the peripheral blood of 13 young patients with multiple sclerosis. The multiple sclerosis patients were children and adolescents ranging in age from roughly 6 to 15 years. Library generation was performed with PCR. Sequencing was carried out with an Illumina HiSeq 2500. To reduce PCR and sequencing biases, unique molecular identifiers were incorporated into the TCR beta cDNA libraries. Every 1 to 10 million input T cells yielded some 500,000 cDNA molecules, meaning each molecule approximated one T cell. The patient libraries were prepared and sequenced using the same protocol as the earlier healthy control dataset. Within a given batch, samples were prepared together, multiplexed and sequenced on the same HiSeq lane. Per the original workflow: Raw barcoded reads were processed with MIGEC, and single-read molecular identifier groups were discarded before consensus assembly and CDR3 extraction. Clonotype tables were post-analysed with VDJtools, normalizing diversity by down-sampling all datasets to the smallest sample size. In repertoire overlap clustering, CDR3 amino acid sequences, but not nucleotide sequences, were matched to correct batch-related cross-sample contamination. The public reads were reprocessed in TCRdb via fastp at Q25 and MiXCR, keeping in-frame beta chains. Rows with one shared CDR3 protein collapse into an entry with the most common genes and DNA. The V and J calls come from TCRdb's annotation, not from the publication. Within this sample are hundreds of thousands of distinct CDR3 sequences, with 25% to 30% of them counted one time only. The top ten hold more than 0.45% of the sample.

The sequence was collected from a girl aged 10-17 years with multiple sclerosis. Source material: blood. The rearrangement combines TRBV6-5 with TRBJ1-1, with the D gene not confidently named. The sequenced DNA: TGTGCCAGCAGTTACACATTGTTACCGGACACTGAAGCTTTCTTT. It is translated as CASSYTLLPDTEAFF.